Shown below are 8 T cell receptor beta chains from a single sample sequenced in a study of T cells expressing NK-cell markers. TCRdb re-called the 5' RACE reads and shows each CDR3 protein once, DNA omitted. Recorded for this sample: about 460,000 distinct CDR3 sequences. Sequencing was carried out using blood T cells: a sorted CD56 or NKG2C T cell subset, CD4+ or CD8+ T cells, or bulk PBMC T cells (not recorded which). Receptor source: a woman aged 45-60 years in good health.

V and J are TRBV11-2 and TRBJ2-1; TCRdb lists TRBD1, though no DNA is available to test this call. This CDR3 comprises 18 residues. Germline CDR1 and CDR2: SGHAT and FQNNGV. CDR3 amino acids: CASSEFLRGQDIDNEQFF.

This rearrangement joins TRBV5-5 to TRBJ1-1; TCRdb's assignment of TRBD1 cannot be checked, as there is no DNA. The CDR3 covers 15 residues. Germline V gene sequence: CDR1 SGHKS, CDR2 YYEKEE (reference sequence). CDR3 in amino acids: CASSLVWTGVTEAFF.

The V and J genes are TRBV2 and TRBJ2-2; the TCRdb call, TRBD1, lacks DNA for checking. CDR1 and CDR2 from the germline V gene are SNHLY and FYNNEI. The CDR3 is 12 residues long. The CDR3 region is CAISQGSGELFF.

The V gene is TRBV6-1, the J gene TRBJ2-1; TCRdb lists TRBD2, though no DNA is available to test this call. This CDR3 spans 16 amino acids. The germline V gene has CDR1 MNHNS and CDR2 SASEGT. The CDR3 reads CASSEGGVRAYNEQFF.

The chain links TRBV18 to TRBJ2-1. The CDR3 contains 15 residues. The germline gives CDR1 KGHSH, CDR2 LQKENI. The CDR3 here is CASSPSGQPNNEQFF.

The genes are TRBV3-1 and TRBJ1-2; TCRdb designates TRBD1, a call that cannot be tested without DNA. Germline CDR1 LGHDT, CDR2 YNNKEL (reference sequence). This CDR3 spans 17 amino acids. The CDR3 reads CASSPWGQGASSYGYTF.

The CDR3 region is CASSSTGGTYEQYF. The rearrangement uses TRBV19 and TRBJ2-7; as DNA is missing, the TRBD1 call by TCRdb cannot be tested. The germline V gene encodes CDR1 LNHDA and CDR2 SQIVND (reference sequence). The CDR3 covers 14 residues.

This chain's CDR3 is CASTQGPGRQSSPLHF. V gene TRBV12-3 or TRBV12-4 combines with J gene TRBJ1-6; the D call from TCRdb, TRBD1, cannot be confirmed without DNA. This CDR3 is built from 16 residues.